The following is a TCR beta chain sequence with its context. The CDR3 is made up of 17 amino acids. The junction had 9 bases not matched to a gene; V was cut back by 0 bases and J by 2 bases. Germline CDR1 is SGHRS and CDR2 is YFSETQ. Sequencing was performed with immunoSEQ multiplex PCR; in TCRdb, only in-frame clones are kept and a portion is missing. Of just over 300,000 clones in the sample, roughly 91% were seen once. The data were taken from a study of blood T cell repertoires in COVID-19. The rearrangement uses TRBV5-1 and TRBJ2-3, with TRBD2 identical over 7 bases. The sequenced sample consisted of peripheral blood. The TCR sequence derives from a woman aged 25 to 39 with COVID-19, enrolled during active disease. CDR3 in DNA: TGCGCCAGCAGCTTGGAGGACATGAGGGACTACACAGATACGCAGTATTTT. It translates to CASSLEDMRDYTDTQYF.